This passage covers 30 T cell receptor beta chains from one sample sequenced in a study of blood T cell repertoires in COVID-19. Data came from immunoSEQ multiplex PCR; TCRdb stores just in-frame clones and leaves some out. Of 80,000 or so clones in the sample, over 85% were seen once. Material for sequencing was peripheral blood. These receptors were obtained from a man aged 50-60 years with acute or convalescent COVID-19.

This chain connects TRBV18 to TRBJ1-2; 8 bases match TRBD1. Trimming at V came to 3 bases and at J to 2 bases, leaving 5 bases not matched to a gene. This CDR3 has 15 amino acids. The germline gives CDR1 KGHSH, CDR2 LQKENI. The CDR3: CASSPKGTGNYGYTF. In nucleotides, the CDR3 is TGTGCCAGCTCACCTAAGGGGACAGGCAACTATGGCTACACCTTC. The whole variable domain, remainder taken from reference TRBV18 and TRBJ1-2, is NAGVMQNPRHLVRRRGQEARLRCSPMKGHSHVYWYRQLPEEGLKFMVYLQKENIIDESGMPKERFSAEFPKEGPSILRIQQVVRGDSAAYFCASSPKGTGNYGYTFGSGTRLTVV.

The V call is TRBV7-8, the J call TRBJ1-6; a possible D gene is TRBD1 (5 bases). Germline CDR1 is SGHVS and CDR2 is FQNEAQ. V was trimmed by 6 bases and J by 1 base, leaving 13 bases between them. The CDR3 is 16 amino acids. Here the CDR3 reads CASRAPGGSYNSPLHF. The CDR3 bases are TGTGCCAGCAGGGCGCCCGGGGGGTCCTATAATTCACCCCTCCACTTT.

This clone was recorded a few times. The chain has TRBV19 and TRBJ1-6; a possible D gene is TRBD1 (6 bases). The germline CDR1 and CDR2 sequences are LNHDA and SQIVND (reference sequence). The CDR3 is 12 residues long. The ends were cut back, 5 bases at V and 13 bases at J, with 12 bases in the middle. The CDR3 here is CASSAGDTPLHF. DNA of the CDR3: TGTGCCAGTAGTGCAGGGGACACGCCCCTCCACTTT.

This clone has a handful of counts. The V call is TRBV6-5, the J call TRBJ1-6; D might be TRBD1 (5 bases). The V end lost 0 bases, the J end lost 6 bases, and 12 bases lay between the germline ends. Germline V CDR1 and CDR2: MNHEY, SVGAGI. The CDR3 spans 16 residues. In DNA, the CDR3 is TGTGCCAGCAGTTACTCGAGCCAGGGCCCTAATTCACCCCTCCACTTT. This encodes CASSYSSQGPNSPLHF.

The count of this clone is one. The rearrangement joins TRBV6-5 to TRBJ1-2; D perhaps matches TRBD1 (6 bases). The CDR3 length is 12 residues. Germline loops: CDR1 MNHEY, CDR2 SVGAGI. The V end lost 7 bases, the J end lost 5 bases, and 11 bases lay between the germline ends. CDR3 DNA: TGTGCCAGCAAGAAGGGGGAATATGGCTACACCTTC. It yields the protein CASKKGEYGYTF.

For the CDR3, the DNA is TGTGCCAGTAGTCCCCCCGGGACAGGCTATACCGGGGAGCTGTTTTTT. Its translation is CASSPPGTGYTGELFF. The chain has TRBV19 and TRBJ2-2; 8 bases are a match to TRBD1. Germline CDR1 reads LNHDA; CDR2 reads SQIVND (reference sequence). V shed 5 bases, J shed 5 bases, and the junction held 10 bases outside the gene matches. This CDR3 is built from 16 residues.

This clone was observed a single time. The V gene is TRBV5-1, the J gene TRBJ2-1; D remains ambiguous. Germline loops: CDR1 SGHRS, CDR2 YFSETQ. The CDR3 has 13 residues. The V end was cut by 4 bases, the J end by 6 bases, with 11 bases between. In DNA form, the CDR3 reads TGCGCCAGCAGCACTAACTCGGGCAATGAGCAGTTCTTC. It encodes CASSTNSGNEQFF.

The V gene is TRBV9, the J gene TRBJ2-5, with TRBD1 identical over 7 bases. The ends lost 2 bases at V and 0 bases at J; junction bases unmatched: 4. This CDR3 contains 15 residues. CDR1 is SGDLS, CDR2 YYNGEE, per germline. In DNA, the CDR3 is TGTGCCAGCAGCGTCCTTGGGACAGACCAAGAGACCCAGTACTTC. This codes for CASSVLGTDQETQYF. The entire variable domain, with the rest obtained from reference TRBV9 and TRBJ2-5, is as follows: DSGVTQTPKHLITATGQRVTLRCSPRSGDLSVYWYQQSLDQGLQFLIQYYNGEERAKGNILERFSAQQFPDLHSELNLSSLELGDSALYFCASSVLGTDQETQYFGPGTRLLVL.

V is TRBV28 and J is TRBJ2-3, with D tentatively TRBD2 (5 bases). V was clipped by 0 bases and J by 2 bases, with 12 bases between them. The germline V gene has CDR1 MDHEN and CDR2 SYDVKM. CDR3 size: 16 residues. CDR3 sequence reads: CASSLWSGSSTDTQYF. DNA of the CDR3: TGTGCCAGCAGTTTATGGAGCGGATCCTCCACAGATACGCAGTATTTT.

This clone was detected only once. This chain links TRBV3-1 (or the pseudogene TRBV3-2) with TRBJ1-2; TRBD1 agrees at 7 bases. The germline gives CDR1 LGHDT, CDR2 YNNKEL (reference sequence). The V segment lost 1 base and the J segment 8 bases; nucleotides outside the gene matches: 7. This CDR3 comprises 14 residues. DNA of the CDR3: TGTGCCAGCAGCCAAGTTCAGACAGGGAACGGCTACACCTTC. This codes for CASSQVQTGNGYTF.

This clone was counted only a few times. V is TRBV7-9 and J is TRBJ2-1; no clear D. CDR1 SEHNR and CDR2 FQNEAQ come from the germline V gene (reference sequence). This CDR3 has 13 residues. The V end was cut by 1 base, the J end by 10 bases, with 11 bases between. The CDR3 sequence is CASSLVPVSEQFF. The CDR3 DNA reads TGTGCCAGCAGCTTAGTGCCAGTTAGCGAGCAGTTCTTC. The variable domain in full, with the rest retrieved from reference TRBV7-9 and TRBJ2-1, is DTGVSQNPRHKITKRGQNVTFRCDPISEHNRLYWYRQTLGQGPEFLTYFQNEAQLEKSRLLSDRFSAERPKGSFSTLEIQRTEQGDSAMYLCASSLVPVSEQFFGPGTRLTVL.

The V call is TRBV3-1 (or the pseudogene TRBV3-2), the J call TRBJ2-5, with 13 positions matching TRBD2. Per germline, CDR1 LGHDT and CDR2 YNNKEL (reference sequence). J was trimmed by 4 bases and V by 2 bases; bases with no gene match: 1. CDR3 size: 15 residues. The CDR3 spells CASSQTSGGGETQYF. CDR3 nucleotide sequence: TGTGCCAGCAGCCAAACTAGCGGGGGGGGAGAGACCCAGTACTTC.

The CDR3 nucleotides read TGTGCCAGCAGCGTAGGGCAGAATATTGGAAACACCATATATTTT. It codes for CASSVGQNIGNTIYF. The rearrangement links TRBV9 to TRBJ1-3; D call uncertain. Deletions cut 0 bases from V and 3 bases from J, with 10 bases between. Looked up from germline, CDR1 is SGDLS and CDR2 is YYNGEE. This CDR3 is 15 amino acids long.

The V call is TRBV25-1, the J call TRBJ1-2, with D possibly being TRBD1 (5 bases). This CDR3 contains 13 residues. Trimming pared 0 bases from V and 6 bases from J, leaving 8 bases between. CDR1 MGHDK and CDR2 SYGVNS come from the germline V gene. The CDR3 sequence is CASSEYGGNGYTF. In DNA, the CDR3 is TGTGCCAGCAGTGAATATGGGGGGAATGGCTACACCTTC.

The V call is TRBV24-1, the J call TRBJ1-1; no definite D call. The CDR3 loop spans 11 amino acids. Germline CDR1 is KGHDR and CDR2 is SFDVKD. V shed 9 bases and J shed 6 bases, with 10 bases lying between them. In DNA form, the CDR3 reads TGTGCCACCTGTTCAGGCTCTGAAGCTTTCTTT. Translation: CATCSGSEAFF.

The V and J genes are TRBV4-1 and TRBJ1-1, with 7 bases identical to TRBD1. Trimming at V came to 4 bases and at J to 5 bases, leaving 7 bases not matched to a gene. Germline CDR1 is MGHRA and CDR2 is YSYEKL. This CDR3 has 14 residues. The DNA of the CDR3 is TGCGCCAGCAGCCCTCCCGGACAGGTAACTGAAGCTTTCTTT. This sequence encodes CASSPPGQVTEAFF.

This rearrangement joins TRBV3-1 (or the pseudogene TRBV3-2) to TRBJ1-2, with 7 bases identical to TRBD1. The CDR3 extends over 13 amino acids. CDR1 and CDR2 (germline): LGHDT, YNNKEL (reference sequence). Unmatched junction bases numbered 9, after V lost 8 bases and J lost 6 bases. CDR3 nucleotides: TGTGCCAGCTCGGGCAGGGGGGAGAATGGCTACACCTTC. Residues: CASSGRGENGYTF.

The chain joins TRBV3-1 (or the pseudogene TRBV3-2) to TRBJ2-5; 10 bases align to TRBD1. The CDR3 length is 15 residues. Germline CDR1 is LGHDT and CDR2 is YNNKEL (reference sequence). J lost 5 bases, V lost 2 bases, and 5 bases had no gene match. This CDR3 reads CASSQTGQGVETQYF. For the CDR3, the DNA is TGTGCCAGCAGCCAAACAGGACAGGGGGTGGAGACCCAGTACTTC.

V usage is TRBV3-1 (or the pseudogene TRBV3-2) and J usage is TRBJ2-1, with 7 bases lining up with TRBD1. From germline, CDR1 is LGHDT and CDR2 YNNKEL (reference sequence). Unmatched junction bases numbered 4, after V lost 0 bases and J lost 2 bases. This CDR3 is built from 16 residues. CDR3 in DNA: TGTGCCAGCAGCCAAGATGTGGGACAGACCTACAATGAGCAGTTCTTC. This sequence encodes CASSQDVGQTYNEQFF.

The V and J genes are TRBV4-1 and TRBJ2-1; D gene unclear. Germline CDR1 MGHRA, CDR2 YSYEKL. The CDR3 covers 13 residues. V was clipped by 2 bases and J by 2 bases, with 4 bases between them. CDR3 nucleotides: TGCGCCAGCAGCCAATCTCCCTACAATGAGCAGTTCTTC. Its translation is CASSQSPYNEQFF.

This chain joins TRBV7-9 and TRBJ2-3; D remains ambiguous. CDR3 length: 14 amino acids. Between the trimmed V and J ends, which lost 5 bases and 3 bases, there was a span of 12 bases. Germline values: CDR1 SEHNR, CDR2 FQNEAQ (reference sequence). The CDR3 sequence: CASSPTAPTDTQYF. Written as DNA, the CDR3 is TGTGCCAGCAGCCCCACAGCTCCGACAGATACGCAGTATTTT. Full variable domain (outside the CDR3, taken from reference TRBV7-9 and TRBJ2-3): DTGVSQNPRHKITKRGQNVTFRCDPISEHNRLYWYRQTLGQGPEFLTYFQNEAQLEKSRLLSDRFSAERPKGSFSTLEIQRTEQGDSAMYLCASSPTAPTDTQYFGPGTRLTVL.

This rearrangement joins TRBV3-1 (or the pseudogene TRBV3-2) to TRBJ1-4, with 9 bases fitting TRBD1. The CDR3 is made up of 16 amino acids. Germline-derived CDR1 and CDR2 are LGHDT and YNNKEL (reference sequence). V dropped 1 base and J dropped 5; count of bases not matched to a gene: 5. For the CDR3, the DNA is TGTGCCAGCAGCCAAGGATTGGGACAGGGAAATGAAAAACTGTTTTTT. Its translation: CASSQGLGQGNEKLFF.

V and J are TRBV6-6 and TRBJ1-3; 7 positions match TRBD1. Trimming at V came to 6 bases and at J to 0 bases, leaving 8 bases not matched to a gene. The germline V gene has CDR1 MNHNY and CDR2 SVGAGI (reference sequence). The CDR3 covers 16 residues. The CDR3: CASSHPTGHSGNTIYF. As DNA, the CDR3 is TGTGCCAGCAGCCACCCGACAGGGCACTCTGGAAACACCATATATTTT.

The count of this clone is one. The chain recombines TRBV9 with TRBJ2-3, with 7 bases matching TRBD2. Germline V gives CDR1 SGDLS, CDR2 YYNGEE. The CDR3 is 15 amino acids. J gave up 4 bases and V 2 bases, and 7 bases lay outside the gene matches. The CDR3 bases are TGTGCCAGCAGCGTTGGTGATGGGGGGGCAGATACGCAGTATTTT. This gives the protein CASSVGDGGADTQYF.

This chain uses TRBV18 with TRBJ2-1; 8 bases are shared with TRBD1. CDR1 is KGHSH and CDR2 is LQKENI in the germline V gene. The CDR3 consists of 15 residues. V lost 4 bases and J lost 7; bases outside the gene matches: 9. The CDR3 spells CASSQGTGLRNEQFF. In DNA, the CDR3 is TGTGCCAGCTCACAAGGGACAGGCTTGAGGAATGAGCAGTTCTTC. Looking up the rest from reference TRBV18 and TRBJ2-1 gives the full variable domain: NAGVMQNPRHLVRRRGQEARLRCSPMKGHSHVYWYRQLPEEGLKFMVYLQKENIIDESGMPKERFSAEFPKEGPSILRIQQVVRGDSAAYFCASSQGTGLRNEQFFGPGTRLTVL.

The rearrangement links TRBV12-3 or TRBV12-4 to TRBJ1-2; the D gene is possibly TRBD1 (6 bases). Trimming cost V 5 bases and J 1 base, with 8 bases left between them. The CDR3 is made up of 13 amino acids. The CDR3 loop is CASSLGHNYGYTF. CDR3 DNA sequence: TGTGCCAGCAGTCTGGGACATAACTATGGCTACACCTTC.

The chain links TRBV5-1 to TRBJ1-4, with D tentatively TRBD1 (5 bases). V lost 3 bases and J lost 5, with 11 bases in between. Germline loops: CDR1 SGHRS, CDR2 YFSETQ. The CDR3 sequence is 14 residues long. For the CDR3, the DNA is TGCGCCAGCAGCTGGGGGGAGAAAAATGAAAAACTGTTTTTT. Its translation is CASSWGEKNEKLFF.

V usage is TRBV4-3 and J usage is TRBJ1-4; no firm D call. With 2 bases removed from V and 5 bases from J, the gap between germline ends came to 12 bases. The CDR3 runs to 15 residues. Germline V gives CDR1 LGHNA, CDR2 YSLEER. This CDR3 reads CASSQNPGGNEKLFF. CDR3 sequence (DNA): TGCGCCAGCAGCCAAAACCCAGGAGGGAATGAAAAACTGTTTTTT.

The chain carries TRBV2 and TRBJ1-6; weak D call: TRBD1 (6 bases). V was shortened by 6 bases and J by 6 bases, with 15 bases between the two germline ends. The CDR3 contains 15 residues. Germline V gives CDR1 SNHLY, CDR2 FYNNEI. In DNA, the CDR3 is TGTGCCAGCAGAAGGGAACAGGGCGCTAATTCACCCCTCCACTTT. Translation: CASRREQGANSPLHF.

The V and J genes are TRBV19 and TRBJ1-6, with 9 positions matching TRBD1. Germline lookup yields CDR1 LNHDA and CDR2 SQIVND (reference sequence). J was trimmed by 9 bases and V by 9 bases; bases with no gene match: 6. The CDR3 spans 13 residues. The CDR3 protein is CASVQGAGSPLHF. For the CDR3, the DNA is TGTGCCAGCGTACAGGGGGCCGGTTCACCCCTCCACTTT.